This TCR beta chain comes out of a study of CD8 T cells in ankylosing spondylitis (dated by TCRdb to about 2017). At the level of the whole study: The study profiled T cell receptor beta repertoires in healthy donors and ankylosing spondylitis patients to find disease-linked TCR variants. The full study cohort was made up of about 25 ankylosing spondylitis patients and 108 healthy donors. Peripheral blood was sampled, and synovial fluid was also collected from ankylosing spondylitis patients.

The CDR3 goes from the cysteine to the phenylalanine over 16 residues. The read is trimmed to its CDR3 DNA, 48 bases read in frame from base 1. CDR1 and CDR2 are drawn from the germline V gene (reference sequence): LGHDT, YNNKEL. Cut back by 0 bases and 0 bases, the V and J ends lie 9 bases apart. Here is what the overall study found, with its caveats: Blood from ankylosing spondylitis patients appeared to be characterized by a TCR beta motif composed of roughly 8 highly homologous amino acid variants. Significant enrichment of the disease-linked clones was reported in matched synovial fluid samples from ankylosing spondylitis patients. Some TCR beta motif variants had previously been reported in synovial fluid and blood of reactive arthritis patients, which suggested common disease-initiation mechanisms. A CD8+ phenotype was shown by the disease-linked clones, which were found at relatively low frequencies in peripheral blood.

The table lists this clonotype with many counts. This clone's antigen is unknown. The record has no base qualities; no much larger clone is one base away. These reads were obtained on an Illumina HiSeq 2500. Quantitative 5'-RACE with molecular barcodes was used to prepare TCR beta libraries. In the authors' own workflow: A new computational method based on a probabilistic model of VDJ rearrangement was used to identify disease-linked TCR variants. The public reads were reanalyzed by TCRdb: fastp trimming at Q25, MiXCR alignment, in-frame beta chains only. Entries that share a CDR3 protein sequence are merged under the most common genes and DNA. The V and J calls here are based on TCRdb, not the publication. The sample has 220,000 or so distinct CDR3 sequences on record, more than 9% of them singletons. Less than 25% of the sample is in the top ten clones.

The V and J segments used are TRBV3-1 and TRBJ1-3; a confident D gene designation cannot be given. The source is a male donor with ankylosing spondylitis or in good health (not recorded which). The sequenced material came from blood, either unsorted or a sorted T cell fraction (not recorded which). The CDR3 region reads CASSQDAGSSGNTIYF. The bases read TGTGCCAGCAGCCAAGACGCAGGAAGCTCTGGAAACACCATATATTTT.